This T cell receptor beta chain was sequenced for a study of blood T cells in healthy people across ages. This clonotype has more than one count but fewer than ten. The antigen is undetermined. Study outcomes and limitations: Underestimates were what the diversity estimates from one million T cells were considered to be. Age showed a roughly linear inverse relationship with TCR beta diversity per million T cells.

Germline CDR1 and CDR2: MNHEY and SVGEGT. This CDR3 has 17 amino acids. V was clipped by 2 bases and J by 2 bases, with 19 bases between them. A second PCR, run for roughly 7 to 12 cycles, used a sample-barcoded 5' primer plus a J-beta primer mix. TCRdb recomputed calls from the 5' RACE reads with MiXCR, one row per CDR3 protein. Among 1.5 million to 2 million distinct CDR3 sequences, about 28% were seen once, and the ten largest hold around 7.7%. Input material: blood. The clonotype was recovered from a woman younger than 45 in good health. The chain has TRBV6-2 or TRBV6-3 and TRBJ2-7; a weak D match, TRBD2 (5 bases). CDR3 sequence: CASSYSAGEVGAYEQYF. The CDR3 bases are TGTGCCAGCAGTTACAGCGCCGGTGAGGTCGGGGCCTACGAGCAGTACTTC.